The 17 T cell receptor beta chains presented below share a single source sample, sequenced in a study of cytomegalovirus exposure and HLA in healthy donors. Primers: 60 Vbeta forward and 13 Jbeta reverse. TCRdb's copy holds only in-frame clones and misses some; the assay was immunoSEQ multiplex PCR. The data hold about 120,000 clones, with about four fifths observed a single time. Sequenced material: PBMCs. The receptor source for this set is a female donor in good health and CMV-seropositive.

V is TRBV7-2 and J is TRBJ2-7; TRBD1 might be the D (5 bases). The CDR3 is 17 amino acids. V was cut by 2 bases and J by 0 bases, with 17 bases left in between. Germline lookup yields CDR1 SGHTA and CDR2 FQGNSA. The CDR3 is CASSLPLGRQYSYEQYF. The CDR3 DNA sequence: TGTGCCAGCAGCTTACCCTTGGGCCGACAGTACTCCTACGAGCAGTACTTC.

This chain joins TRBV7-9 and TRBJ2-2; a weak D match, TRBD1 (6 bases). The CDR3 has 17 residues. The V and J ends lost 1 base and 7 bases respectively, with 19 bases between them. In germline, CDR1 is SEHNR, CDR2 FQNEAQ (reference sequence). The CDR3 DNA is TGTGCCAGCAGCTTAGATGGACAGCCCCTGGATGGCGGGGAGCTGTTTTTT. It is translated as CASSLDGQPLDGGELFF. Looking up the rest from reference TRBV7-9 and TRBJ2-2 gives the full variable domain: DTGVSQNPRHKITKRGQNVTFRCDPISEHNRLYWYRQTLGQGPEFLTYFQNEAQLEKSRLLSDRFSAERPKGSFSTLEIQRTEQGDSAMYLCASSLDGQPLDGGELFFGEGSRLTVL.

V is TRBV6-5 and J is TRBJ1-2; D possibly corresponds to TRBD1 (5 bases). V was trimmed by 2 bases and J by 7 bases, leaving 11 bases between them. Germline loops: CDR1 MNHEY, CDR2 SVGAGI. The CDR3 covers 13 residues. CDR3 in amino acids: CASSYTQGGGYTF. The CDR3, as DNA: TGTGCCAGCAGTTACACCCAGGGTGGTGGCTACACCTTC.

This chain joins TRBV5-1 and TRBJ1-4; a weak D match, TRBD1 (5 bases). The germline gives CDR1 SGHRS, CDR2 YFSETQ. The CDR3 is made up of 15 amino acids. With 6 bases removed from V and 6 bases from J, the gap between germline ends came to 18 bases. The CDR3 protein is CASTPGGEGYEKLFF. In DNA, the CDR3 is TGCGCCAGCACCCCCGGAGGGGAGGGTTATGAAAAACTGTTTTTT.

CDR3 amino acids: CASSFGLMGEQYF. The CDR3 nucleotides are TGTGCCAGCAGCTTCGGACTAATGGGCGAGCAGTACTTC. The chain couples TRBV5-4 to TRBJ2-5, with D possibly TRBD2 on 6 matching bases. The end of the DNA aligns better with TRBJ2-7, so the J call may be wrong. The CDR3 sequence is 13 residues long. Germline lookup yields CDR1 SGHNT and CDR2 YYREEE (reference sequence).

This clone appeared a few times. The chain couples TRBV7-8 to TRBJ2-1; 15 positions agree with TRBD2. Trimming took 3 bases from V and 5 from J; bases not matched to a gene: 5. CDR1 and CDR2 from the germline V gene are SGHVS and FQNEAQ. The CDR3 contains 17 residues. CDR3 in amino acids: CASSFRTSGGVNNEQFF. The CDR3 region has the DNA TGTGCCAGCAGCTTCCGGACTAGCGGGGGGGTCAACAATGAGCAGTTCTTC.

This chain links TRBV9 with TRBJ2-5; weak D call: TRBD1 (6 bases). Germline assignment: CDR1 SGDLS and CDR2 YYNGEE. The CDR3 loop spans 14 amino acids. V was pared by 5 bases and J by 2 bases, with 13 bases between. DNA of the CDR3: TGTGCCAGCAGTCCTACAGGGCCGCAAGAGACCCAGTACTTC. Protein product: CASSPTGPQETQYF.

This clone is a singleton in its sample. The V gene is TRBV6-5, the J gene TRBJ2-3, with 14 bases fitting TRBD2. After removal of 0 bases from V and 6 bases from J, the junction contained 2 bases not matched to a gene. The germline V gene encodes CDR1 MNHEY and CDR2 SVGAGI. The CDR3 is made up of 16 amino acids. The CDR3 loop reads CASSYSTSGGADTQYF. CDR3 DNA: TGTGCCAGCAGTTACTCGACTAGCGGGGGGGCTGATACGCAGTATTTT.

The chain joins TRBV25-1 to TRBJ2-6, with TRBD1 as a possible D gene (7 bases). The germline gives CDR1 MGHDK, CDR2 SYGVNS. The CDR3 is made up of 18 amino acids. V gave up 2 bases and J gave up 4 bases, with 18 bases separating them. DNA of the CDR3: TGTGCCAGCAGTGAACCACAGGGGAGGTCGTCGGGGGCCAACGTCCTGACTTTC. Protein: CASSEPQGRSSGANVLTF.

This clone has only a few counts. The rearrangement joins TRBV29-1 to TRBJ1-1; 10 positions match TRBD1. V shed 6 bases, J shed 1 base, and the junction held 8 bases outside the gene matches. The CDR3 is 15 residues long. Germline CDR1 SQVTM, CDR2 ANQGSEA. The CDR3 nucleotides are TGCAGCGTAGCCTCGACAGGGGGCAGGAACACTGAAGCTTTCTTT. This sequence encodes CSVASTGGRNTEAFF.

Only one count was recorded for this clone. Mismatch with germline at one junction end may stem from a read error. This chain links TRBV7-6 with TRBJ1-6; D might be TRBD1 (6 bases). Germline V gene lookup returns CDR1 SGHVS and CDR2 FNYEAQ. The length of the CDR3 is 14 residues. CDR3 in amino acids: CVSSPGARGTPLHF. CDR3 in DNA: TGTGTCAGCAGCCCTGGGGCCAGGGGCACACCCCTCCACTTT.

The chain joins TRBV10-2 to TRBJ2-1; D ambiguous. CDR1 and CDR2 from the germline V gene are WSHSY and SAAADI. The CDR3 is 17 amino acids. V gave up 2 bases and J gave up 3 bases, with 17 bases separating them. Here the CDR3 DNA reads TGCGCCAGCAGTGAGAACCCCCTGAGGAGCGACTACAATGAGCAGTTCTTC. Protein sequence: CASSENPLRSDYNEQFF.

This clone was seen only a few times. The chain has TRBV29-1 and TRBJ2-5; TRBD1 is a possible D gene (5 bases). V lost 5 bases, J lost 5 bases, and 12 bases lay in between. The CDR3 runs to 12 residues. Germline V CDR1 and CDR2: SQVTM, ANQGSEA. CDR3 DNA sequence: TGCAGCGTTCAGGGATTGGGGGAGACCCAGTACTTC. Amino acid sequence: CSVQGLGETQYF.

Details on this clone: This sample also contains other DNA sequences that code for the same CDR3. The chain employs TRBV28 and TRBJ2-7; D not certain. The V and J ends lost 1 base and 6 bases respectively, with 7 bases between them. From germline, CDR1 is MDHEN and CDR2 SYDVKM. This CDR3 contains 12 residues. The CDR3 DNA follows: TGTGCCAGCAGTTTATCAGGTCCCGAGCAGTACTTC. It codes for CASSLSGPEQYF.

This chain links TRBV5-1 with TRBJ1-1, with unresolved D. The CDR3 length is 15 residues. Germline CDR1 and CDR2: SGHRS and YFSETQ. With 4 bases removed from V and 2 bases from J, the gap between germline ends came to 15 bases. The CDR3 is CASSQPQWSNTEAFF. The CDR3, as DNA: TGCGCCAGCAGCCAACCACAGTGGTCTAACACTGAAGCTTTCTTT.

A note on this clone: This sample also contains other DNA sequences that code for the same CDR3. The chain joins TRBV19 to TRBJ1-1; D remains unclear. The CDR3 has 11 amino acids. Germline CDR1 LNHDA, CDR2 SQIVND (reference sequence). V gave up 4 bases and J gave up 4 bases, with 4 bases separating them. The chain's CDR3 is CASSRGTEAFF. The CDR3 coding sequence is TGTGCCAGTAGTAGAGGCACTGAAGCTTTCTTT.

The rearrangement joins TRBV5-1 to TRBJ2-5; D possibly corresponds to TRBD1 (5 bases). The CDR3 totals 13 residues. Germline V gene lookup returns CDR1 SGHRS and CDR2 YFSETQ. The V end lost 4 bases, the J end lost 5 bases, and 12 bases lay between the germline ends. The CDR3 is CASSDVGVETQYF. CDR3 coding DNA: TGCGCCAGCAGCGACGTAGGGGTGGAGACCCAGTACTTC.